Each of the 21 T cell receptor beta chains below was sequenced from the same sample in a study of vaccination and CD4 T cells after COVID-19. Treatment meaning: approximately 11-day PBMC culture with coronavirus spike peptide pools or control peptides (ViraFEST assay). These receptors have no identified antigens. The Oncomine TCR Beta short-read assay was applied to DNA of cultured CD4+ T cells. From the PCR reads, TCRdb called clonotypes with MiXCR, one entry per CDR3 protein. The table lists under 11,000 distinct CDR3 sequences, approximately 40% of them singletons. Material for sequencing was CD4+ T cells from blood, cultured in vitro. The receptors stem from a human donor who had recovered from COVID-19.

The chain combines TRBV28 with TRBJ2-7; unclear D gene. CDR3 length: 13 residues. V gave up 5 bases and J gave up 9 bases, with 17 bases separating them. Germline lookup yields CDR1 MDHEN and CDR2 SYDVKM. The chain's CDR3 is CASSETLLTVQYF. In nucleotides, the CDR3 is TGTGCCAGCAGTGAAACCCTCCTGACGGTGCAGTACTTC.

There are a few counts of this clonotype. This chain uses TRBV11-3 with TRBJ2-5; D unclear. The CDR3 contains 15 residues. Germline V gene lookup returns CDR1 SGHNT and CDR2 YENEEA. V was pared by 1 base and J by 4 bases, with 13 bases between. The CDR3 sequence: CASSLAWRIGETQYF. CDR3 bases: TGTGCCAGCAGCTTAGCATGGCGGATCGGAGAGACCCAGTACTTC.

The chain carries TRBV27 and TRBJ1-6; 7 bases map to TRBD1. There are 16 residues in the CDR3. V shed 5 bases and J 7 bases; nucleotides not matched to a gene: 11. From germline, CDR1 is MNHEY and CDR2 SMNVEV (reference sequence). The CDR3 coding sequence is TGTGCCAGCAGTCCCCAACCGTCAGGGGGGAATTCACCCCTCCACTTT. As protein: CASSPQPSGGNSPLHF.

This clonotype was seen more than once but under ten times. The chain employs TRBV7-2 and TRBJ2-2, with 8 bases identical to TRBD2. This CDR3 spans 19 amino acids. J was trimmed by 2 bases and V by 5 bases; bases with no gene match: 16. Germline-derived CDR1 and CDR2 are SGHTA and FQGNSA. This CDR3 reads CASSRGFGSGLGNTGELFF. The CDR3 DNA follows: TGTGCCAGCAGCCGAGGGTTCGGATCGGGACTAGGAAACACCGGGGAGCTGTTTTTT.

The V call is TRBV28, the J call TRBJ2-7; 12 bases line up with TRBD2. Per germline, CDR1 MDHEN and CDR2 SYDVKM. V was pared by 6 bases and J by 4 bases, with 4 bases of the junction left unmatched. This CDR3 spans 14 amino acids. The CDR3 loop reads CASRTSGSRYEQYF. CDR3 in DNA: TGTGCCAGCAGGACTAGCGGGAGTAGGTACGAGCAGTACTTC. Full variable domain (remainder filled in from reference TRBV28 and TRBJ2-7): DVKVTQSSRYLVKRTGEKVFLECVQDMDHENMFWYRQDPGLGLRLIYFSYDVKMKEKGDIPEGYSVSREKKERFSLILESASTNQTSMYLCASRTSGSRYEQYFGPGTRLTVT.

This rearrangement joins TRBV7-3 to TRBJ2-5, with 11 bases matching TRBD2. The CDR3 runs to 18 residues. Germline V gene lookup returns CDR1 SGHTA and CDR2 FQGTGA. Germline trimming cut 2 bases from V and 2 bases from J; bases unmatched to any gene: 10. CDR3 sequence: CASSLAPGTSGNQETQYF. DNA of the CDR3: TGTGCCAGCAGCTTAGCGCCAGGGACTAGCGGAAATCAAGAGACCCAGTACTTC.

The J gene is TRBJ1-2, the V gene TRBV20-1; tentatively, D is TRBD1 (5 bases). V lost 5 bases, J lost 7 bases, and 20 bases lay in between. Germline loops: CDR1 DFQATT, CDR2 SNEGSKA (reference sequence). The CDR3 is 14 amino acids. CDR3 bases: TGCAGTGCTCAACTACCGGGACGGACCGGTGGCTACACCTTC. This gives the protein CSAQLPGRTGGYTF.

This clonotype was seen more than once but under ten times. The rearrangement links TRBV20-1 to TRBJ1-3; no definite D call. The CDR3 totals 15 residues. Germline values: CDR1 DFQATT, CDR2 SNEGSKA (reference sequence). Trimming shortened V by 0 bases and J by 2 bases, and 11 bases separated the two germline ends. The DNA of the CDR3 is TGCAGTGCTAGAGATCTCGGGCTCGCTGGAAACACCATATATTTT. Translation: CSARDLGLAGNTIYF.

This chain joins TRBV9 and TRBJ1-1; D is unresolved. The V and J ends lost 0 bases and 9 bases respectively, with 12 bases between them. This CDR3 has 13 amino acids. Germline assignment: CDR1 SGDLS and CDR2 YYNGEE. CDR3 bases: TGTGCCAGCAGCGTAGAACTCGGAACTAAAGCTTTCTTT. It encodes CASSVELGTKAFF.

This clonotype was detected only a few times. This chain uses TRBV6-5 with TRBJ1-2; possible D gene TRBD1, 6 bases. The CDR3 is 15 amino acids. Germline CDR1 and CDR2: MNHEY and SVGAGI. With 4 bases removed from V and 8 bases from J, the gap between germline ends came to 20 bases. Here the CDR3 reads CASSSISTGGKGYTF. In DNA form, the CDR3 reads TGTGCCAGCAGTTCGATTTCGACAGGAGGGAAAGGCTACACCTTC.

The rearrangement links TRBV6-5 to TRBJ1-5; 10 bases are shared with TRBD1. With V trimmed by 0 bases and J by 4 bases, 6 bases remained unmatched. Germline V gives CDR1 MNHEY, CDR2 SVGAGI. This CDR3 has 17 residues. CDR3 sequence reads: CASSYSWTGQGNQPQHF. CDR3 sequence (DNA): TGTGCCAGCAGTTACTCGTGGACGGGACAGGGGAATCAGCCCCAGCATTTT.

This clonotype was seen more than once but under ten times. The J gene is TRBJ2-2, the V gene TRBV20-1; D call uncertain. The V end lost 1 base, the J end lost 1 base, and 7 bases lay between the germline ends. The CDR3 runs 14 residues. Germline CDR1 is DFQATT and CDR2 is SNEGSKA (reference sequence). For the CDR3, the DNA is TGCAGTGCTAGAGGACCGAGGAACACCGGGGAGCTGTTTTTT. It yields the protein CSARGPRNTGELFF.

V usage is TRBV7-3 and J usage is TRBJ2-5, with 10 bases aligning to TRBD2. The CDR3 runs to 14 residues. Germline CDR1 is SGHTA and CDR2 is FQGTGA. Germline trimming cut 5 bases from V and 3 bases from J; bases unmatched to any gene: 3. CDR3 nucleotide sequence: TGTGCCAGCAGCGCGAGCGGGGGGGAAGAGACCCAGTACTTC. It translates to CASSASGGEETQYF.

The rearrangement joins TRBV20-1 to TRBJ1-5; D may be TRBD1 (5 bases). V was shortened by 3 bases and J by 2 bases, with 11 bases between the two germline ends. Germline CDR1 DFQATT, CDR2 SNEGSKA (reference sequence). The CDR3 is made up of 14 amino acids. The CDR3 reads CSASAGGGNQPQHF. The CDR3 nucleotides read TGCAGTGCTAGCGCGGGAGGGGGCAATCAGCCCCAGCATTTT.

V and J are TRBV28 and TRBJ2-2; no clear D. Germline loops: CDR1 MDHEN, CDR2 SYDVKM. The CDR3 totals 13 residues. Between the trimmed V and J ends, which lost 7 bases and 5 bases, there was a span of 11 bases. In nucleotides, the CDR3 is TGTGCCAGCAAGGGCGTGCGTACCGGGGAGCTGTTTTTT. It translates to CASKGVRTGELFF.

J is TRBJ1-1 and V is TRBV6-5; the D is unclear. The V end was cut by 2 bases, the J end by 1 base, with 5 bases between. The CDR3 loop spans 13 amino acids. CDR1 and CDR2 (germline): MNHEY, SVGAGI. As DNA, the CDR3 is TGTGCCAGCAGTTACACCCAGAACACTGAAGCTTTCTTT. Amino acid sequence: CASSYTQNTEAFF.

The chain couples TRBV5-1 to TRBJ2-7, with 7 bases fitting TRBD1. Per germline, CDR1 SGHRS and CDR2 YFSETQ. V lost 4 bases, J lost 1 base, and 8 bases stayed unmatched. This CDR3 comprises 15 residues. The CDR3 reads CASSNHRGRSYEQYF. CDR3 nucleotides: TGCGCCAGCAGCAACCACAGGGGACGTTCCTACGAGCAGTACTTC.

This CDR3 reads CAISEIKRGGLAGELFF. The CDR3 nucleotides are TGTGCCATCAGTGAGATCAAGCGGGGGGGACTGGCCGGGGAGCTGTTTTTT. V is TRBV10-3 and J is TRBJ2-2, with 10 bases lining up with TRBD2. J gave up 6 bases and V 2 bases, and 9 bases lay outside the gene matches. CDR1 and CDR2 from the germline V gene are ENHRY and SYGVKD. This CDR3 comprises 17 residues.

This rearrangement joins TRBV7-3 to TRBJ2-3, with a weak D call TRBD2 (5 bases). Trimming cost V 0 bases and J 10 bases, with 11 bases left between them. Germline V CDR1 and CDR2: SGHTA, FQGTGA. This CDR3 region has 13 residues. The CDR3 loop reads CASSLTGDGAQYF. The CDR3 DNA reads TGTGCCAGCAGCTTAACGGGCGACGGGGCGCAGTATTTT.

The gene calls are TRBV7-2 and TRBJ2-4, with TRBD2 matching over 11 bases. The CDR3 runs to 15 residues. The germline gives CDR1 SGHTA, CDR2 FQGNSA. The ends lost 4 bases at V and 7 bases at J; junction bases unmatched: 6. CDR3 sequence: CASSSYRTSGNIQYF. CDR3 sequence (DNA): TGTGCCAGCAGCTCCTACAGGACTAGCGGGAACATTCAGTACTTC. The entire variable domain, with the rest obtained from reference TRBV7-2 and TRBJ2-4, is as follows: GAGVSQSPSNKVTEKGKDVELRCDPISGHTALYWYRQSLGQGLEFLIYFQGNSAPDKSGLPSDRFSAERTGGSVSTLTIQRTQQEDSAVYLCASSSYRTSGNIQYFGAGTRLSVL.

This rearrangement joins TRBV2 to TRBJ1-5; a weak D match, TRBD1 (5 bases). Looked up from germline, CDR1 is SNHLY and CDR2 is FYNNEI. V was cut by 7 bases and J by 2 bases, with 12 bases left in between. This CDR3 is built from 14 residues. CDR3 amino acids: CASKWGPGNQPQHF. The CDR3 nucleotides are TGTGCCAGCAAATGGGGACCAGGCAATCAGCCCCAGCATTTT. The whole variable domain, remainder taken from reference TRBV2 and TRBJ1-5, is EPEVTQTPSHQVTQMGQEVILRCVPISNHLYFYWYRQILGQKVEFLVSFYNNEISEKSEIFDDQFSVERPDGSNFTLKIRSTKLEDSAMYFCASKWGPGNQPQHFGDGTRLSIL.